This TCR beta chain was recovered during a study of beta chain features in type 1 diabetes. Overall study context: Summed over all samples, the examined sorted cells came to under 110,000,000. Regarding the study as a whole: Amplification by PCR could prefer shorter templates, with the same effect in patients and controls. Patients with Type 1 diabetes showed moderately but significantly shorter TCRB CDR3s in all four CD4+ subsets. Insertion counts at VDJ junctions were lower in type 1 diabetes patients, who also showed more deletions there. The question of HLA type influencing TCRB rearrangement was one that remained unresolved here.

This clone was seen at least ten times. As yet, its antigen is unknown. Expressed TCRB transcripts were sequenced because the isolated RNA had all been reverse transcribed beforehand. Profiling relied on immunoSEQ multiplex PCR, and the TCRdb table lists in-frame clones only, not all of them. The sample holds around 600,000 clones, under 15% seen once. Trimming shortened V by 3 bases and J by 4 bases, and 16 bases separated the two germline ends. Germline lookup yields CDR1 SGHTA and CDR2 FQGNSA. The CDR3 contains 16 residues. The sample comprised naive CD4+ T cells from blood. This receptor was taken from a man between 25 and 39 years old with type 1 diabetes. The chain joins TRBV7-2 to TRBJ2-4; D gene ambiguous. The chain's CDR3 is CASSFGAPTEKNIQYF. The CDR3 DNA reads TGTGCCAGCAGCTTCGGAGCACCAACGGAGAAAAACATTCAGTACTTC.